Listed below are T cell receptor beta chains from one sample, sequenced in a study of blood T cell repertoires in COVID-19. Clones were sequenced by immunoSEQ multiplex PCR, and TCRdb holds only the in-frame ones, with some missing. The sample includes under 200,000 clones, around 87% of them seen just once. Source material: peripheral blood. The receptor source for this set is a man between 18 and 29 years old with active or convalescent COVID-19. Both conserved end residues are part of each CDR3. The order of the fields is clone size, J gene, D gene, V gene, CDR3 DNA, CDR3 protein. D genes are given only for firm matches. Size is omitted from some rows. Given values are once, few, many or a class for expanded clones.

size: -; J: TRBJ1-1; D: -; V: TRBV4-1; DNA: TGCGCCAGCAGCCAAGAATCCGCGGAACTGACGAACACTGAAGCTTTCTTT; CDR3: CASSQESAELTNTEAFF
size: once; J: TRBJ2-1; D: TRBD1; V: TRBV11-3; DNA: TGTGCCAGCAGGCAGACAGGGTACAATGAGCAGTTCTTC; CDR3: CASRQTGYNEQFF
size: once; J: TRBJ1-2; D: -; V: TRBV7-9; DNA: TGTGCCAGCAGCTCAGGTTCCGGCCGGGGTCATGGCTACACCTTC; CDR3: CASSSGSGRGHGYTF
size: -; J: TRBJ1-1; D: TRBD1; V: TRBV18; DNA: TGTGCCAGCTCACAGACGACAGGGGGGGACACTGAAGCTTTCTTT; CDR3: CASSQTTGGDTEAFF
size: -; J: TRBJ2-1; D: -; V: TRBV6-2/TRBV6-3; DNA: TGTGCCAGCAGTTACTCAAGCTTAGAGTGGAATGAGCAGTTCTTC; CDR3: CASSYSSLEWNEQFF
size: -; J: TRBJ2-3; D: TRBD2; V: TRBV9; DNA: TGTGCCAGCAGCCCTCACTTAGGCCTACTAGCGGGAGTCACAGATACGCAGTATTTT; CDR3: CASSPHLGLLAGVTDTQYF
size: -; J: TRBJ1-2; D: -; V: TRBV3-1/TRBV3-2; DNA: TGTGCCAGCAGCCAAGACTACGGGTCTGGCTACACCTTC; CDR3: CASSQDYGSGYTF
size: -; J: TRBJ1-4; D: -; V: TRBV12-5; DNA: TGTGCTAGTGGTTTAAGGCCGGCATCAGGGGTAGACGAAAAACTGTTTTTT; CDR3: CASGLRPASGVDEKLFF
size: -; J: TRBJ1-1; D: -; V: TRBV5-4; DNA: TGTGCCAGCAGCTCCCCTCTTCGGGGGAGGGGCACTGAAGCTTTCTTT; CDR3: CASSSPLRGRGTEAFF
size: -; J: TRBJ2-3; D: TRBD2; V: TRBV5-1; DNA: TGCGCCAGCATTGGCGGGGGAGCTAGCACAGATACGCAGTATTTT; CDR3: CASIGGGASTDTQYF
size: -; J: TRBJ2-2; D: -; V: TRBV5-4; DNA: TGTGCCCAGCAGGAACGGGGGAACACCGGGGAGCTGTTTTTT; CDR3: CAQQERGNTGELFF
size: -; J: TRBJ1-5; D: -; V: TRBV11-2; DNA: TGTGCCAGCAGCCCTTCCGGTGGGAGGAATCAGCCCCAGCATTTT; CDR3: CASSPSGGRNQPQHF
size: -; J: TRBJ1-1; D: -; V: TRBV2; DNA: TGTGCCAGTCGGGACACTTGGGGCACTGAAGCTTTCTTT; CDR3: CASRDTWGTEAFF
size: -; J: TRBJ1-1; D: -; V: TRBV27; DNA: TGTGCCAGCAGAGCAGGGGCAAACACTGAAGCTTTCTTT; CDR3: CASRAGANTEAFF
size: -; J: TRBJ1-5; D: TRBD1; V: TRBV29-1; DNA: TGCAGCGTTTCCGTTGGACAGGGATACAATCAGCCCCAGCATTTT; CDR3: CSVSVGQGYNQPQHF
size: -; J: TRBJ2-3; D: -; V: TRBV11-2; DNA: TGTGCCAGCAGCTTAAGCGGGAGCACAGATACGCAGTATTTT; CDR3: CASSLSGSTDTQYF
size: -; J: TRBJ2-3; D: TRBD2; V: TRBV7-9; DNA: TGTGCCAGCATCCTTAGCGGGACGGCATCTCATACGCAGTATTTT; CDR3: CASILSGTASHTQYF
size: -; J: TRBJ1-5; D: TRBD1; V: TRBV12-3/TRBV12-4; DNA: TGTGCCAGCAGTCTCGGACAGGGCCAGCCCCAGCATTTT; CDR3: CASSLGQGQPQHF
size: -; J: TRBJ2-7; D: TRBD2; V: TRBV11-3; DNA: TGTGCCAGCAGCCCCCGCGGATCTAGCGGGAGAGGTGAGCAGTACTTC; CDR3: CASSPRGSSGRGEQYF
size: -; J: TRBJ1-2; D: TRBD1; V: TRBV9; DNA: TGTGCCAGCAGCGTAGGCCAAGGACAGGGTAGCTATGGCTACACCTTC; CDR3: CASSVGQGQGSYGYTF
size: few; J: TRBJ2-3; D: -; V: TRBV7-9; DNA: TGTGCCAGCAGCCGAGACAGAGATACGCAGTATTTT; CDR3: CASSRDRDTQYF
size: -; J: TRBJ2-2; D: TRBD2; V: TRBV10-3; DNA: TGTGCCATCAGTGAGTGGCTAGCGGGGGGGACCACCGGGGAGCTGTTTTTT; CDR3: CAISEWLAGGTTGELFF
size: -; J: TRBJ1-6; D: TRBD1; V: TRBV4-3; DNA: TGCGCCAGCAGCCAAGTTCCAGCGGGACAGGTCAATTCACCCCTCCACTTT; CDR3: CASSQVPAGQVNSPLHF
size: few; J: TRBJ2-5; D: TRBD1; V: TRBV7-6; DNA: TGTGCCAGCAGCTTAGGCGGGCTGGACAGGCAAGAGACCCAGTACTTC; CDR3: CASSLGGLDRQETQYF
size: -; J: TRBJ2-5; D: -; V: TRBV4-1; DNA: TGCGCCAGCAGCCAAGCCGAGGGTGCAGAGACCCAGTACTTC; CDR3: CASSQAEGAETQYF
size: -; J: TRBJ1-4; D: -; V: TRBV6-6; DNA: TGTGCCAGCAGTAGCCTACGGGACGCCCGAGGGGGAAAACTGTTTTTT; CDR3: CASSSLRDARGGKLFF
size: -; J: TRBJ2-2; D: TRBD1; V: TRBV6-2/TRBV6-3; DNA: TGTGCCAGCAGCAAAGGGGGACAGTACACCGGGGAGCTGTTTTTT; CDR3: CASSKGGQYTGELFF
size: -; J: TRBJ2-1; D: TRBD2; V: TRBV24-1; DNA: TGTGCCACCAGTGATTTAGAGAGCGGGAGGCAGTTCAATGAGCAGTTCTTC; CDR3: CATSDLESGRQFNEQFF
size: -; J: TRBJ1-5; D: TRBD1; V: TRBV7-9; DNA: TGTGCCAGCAGCTTAGGCGGGACAGGGCATCAGCCCCAGCATTTT; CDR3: CASSLGGTGHQPQHF
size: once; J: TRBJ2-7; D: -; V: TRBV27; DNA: TGTGCCAGCAGTCCCTCCATCGACAGAACCTACGAGCAGTACTTC; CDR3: CASSPSIDRTYEQYF
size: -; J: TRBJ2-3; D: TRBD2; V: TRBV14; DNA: TGTGCCAGCAGCCAAAGATCCCCACTAGCGGGAGAGGGTGATACGCAGTATTTT; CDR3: CASSQRSPLAGEGDTQYF
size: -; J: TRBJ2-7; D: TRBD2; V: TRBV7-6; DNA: TGTGCCAGCAGCTTACCGGGGACTAGCGGAACCTACGAGCAGTACTTC; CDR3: CASSLPGTSGTYEQYF
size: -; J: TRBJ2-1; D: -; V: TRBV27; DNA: TGTGCCAGCAGTTTAGCGTTCACCTACAATGAGCAGTTCTTC; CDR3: CASSLAFTYNEQFF
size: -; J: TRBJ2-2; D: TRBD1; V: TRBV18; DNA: TGTGCCAGCTCACCAACCCACAGGGGAACCGGGGAGCTGTTTTTT; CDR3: CASSPTHRGTGELFF
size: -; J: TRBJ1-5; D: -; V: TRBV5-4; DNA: TGTGCCAGCAGCTTGGACAGGGCCAATCAGCCCCAGCATTTT; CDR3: CASSLDRANQPQHF
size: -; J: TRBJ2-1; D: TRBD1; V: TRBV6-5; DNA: TGTGCCAGCAGTAGACAGGGCAATGAGCAGTTCTTC; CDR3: CASSRQGNEQFF
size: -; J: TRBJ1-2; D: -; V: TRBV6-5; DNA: TGTGCCAGCAGTTACTCCGACAGGCGCAACTATGGCTACACCTTC; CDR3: CASSYSDRRNYGYTF
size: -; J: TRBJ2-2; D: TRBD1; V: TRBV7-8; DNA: TGTGCCAGCAGCTTGGCGACGCCCGGGACAGGGTACACCGGGGAGCTGTTTTTT; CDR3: CASSLATPGTGYTGELFF
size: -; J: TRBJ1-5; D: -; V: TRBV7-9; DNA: TGTGCCAGCAGCTTAGGATCAGGACAAGGCAATCAGCCCCAGCATTTT; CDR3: CASSLGSGQGNQPQHF
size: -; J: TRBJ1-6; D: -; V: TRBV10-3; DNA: TGTGCCATCACAGGGGAGGGTAATTCACCCCTCCACTTT; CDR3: CAITGEGNSPLHF
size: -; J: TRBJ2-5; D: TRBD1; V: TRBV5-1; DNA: TGCGCCAGCAGCTTGGCCGCAGGGACAGGGCAACAAGAGACCCAGTACTTC; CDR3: CASSLAAGTGQQETQYF
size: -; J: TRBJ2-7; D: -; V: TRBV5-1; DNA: TGCGCCAGCAGAACAGGGTCCTCCTACGAGCAGTACTTC; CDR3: CASRTGSSYEQYF
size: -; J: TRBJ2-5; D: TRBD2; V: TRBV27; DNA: TGTGCCAGCAGTTTAATAGGAGGGAGCGGGAAGGAGACCCAGTACTTC; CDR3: CASSLIGGSGKETQYF
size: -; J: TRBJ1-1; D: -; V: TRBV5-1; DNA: TGCGCCAGCAGCTTGGCGGGTACACAGGGTCGGGGTCGCAACACTGAAGCTTTCTTT; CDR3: CASSLAGTQGRGRNTEAFF
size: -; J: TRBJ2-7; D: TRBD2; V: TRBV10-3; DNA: TGTGCCATCAGTGAGTCGGGGGCCCTAGCGGGCTACGAGCAGTACTTC; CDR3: CAISESGALAGYEQYF
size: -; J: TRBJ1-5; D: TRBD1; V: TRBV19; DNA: TGTGCCAGTAGTGTCCGGGACAGGGGGGGGCTTCGGAATCAGCCCCAGCATTTT; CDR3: CASSVRDRGGLRNQPQHF
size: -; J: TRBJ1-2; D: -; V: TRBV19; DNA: TGTGCCACCAAACCAGTTGACATATTCTATGGCTACACCTTC; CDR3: CATKPVDIFYGYTF
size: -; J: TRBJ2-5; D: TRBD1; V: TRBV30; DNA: TGTGCCTGCCCACAGGGGGCCTTTGGGGAGACCCAGTACTTC; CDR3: CACPQGAFGETQYF
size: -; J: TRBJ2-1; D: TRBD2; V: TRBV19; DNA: TGTGCCAGCCGTAAGGCGGCTAGCGGGAGCGGTCGGTTCTTC; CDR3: CASRKAASGSGRFF
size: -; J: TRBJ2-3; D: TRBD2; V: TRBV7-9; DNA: TGTGCCAGCAGCTCCGACGGGACTAGCGGGTACACAGATACGCAGTATTTT; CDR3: CASSSDGTSGYTDTQYF
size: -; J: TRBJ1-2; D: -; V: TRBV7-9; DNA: TGTGCCAGCAGCTTTGGGGACTTCTATGGCTACACCTTC; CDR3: CASSFGDFYGYTF
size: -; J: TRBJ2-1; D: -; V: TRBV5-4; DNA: TGTGCCAGCAGCTTGCGCCCCCAGGGGGGCTACAATGAGCAGTTCTTC; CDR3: CASSLRPQGGYNEQFF
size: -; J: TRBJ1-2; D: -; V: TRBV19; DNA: TGTGCCAGTAGTATCGACAGATGGTCGCATGGCTACACCTTC; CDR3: CASSIDRWSHGYTF
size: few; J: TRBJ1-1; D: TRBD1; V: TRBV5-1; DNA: TGCGCCAGCAGCTTGGCGACAGGGGCTTACACTGAAGCTTTCTTT; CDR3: CASSLATGAYTEAFF
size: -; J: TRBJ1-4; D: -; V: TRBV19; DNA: TGTGCCAGTAACGTGGCAGCAACTAATGAAAAACTGTTTTTT; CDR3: CASNVAATNEKLFF
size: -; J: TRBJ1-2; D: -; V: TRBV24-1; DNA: TGTGCCACCAGGAGCGGCAGGACAGACAACTATGGCTACACCTTC; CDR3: CATRSGRTDNYGYTF